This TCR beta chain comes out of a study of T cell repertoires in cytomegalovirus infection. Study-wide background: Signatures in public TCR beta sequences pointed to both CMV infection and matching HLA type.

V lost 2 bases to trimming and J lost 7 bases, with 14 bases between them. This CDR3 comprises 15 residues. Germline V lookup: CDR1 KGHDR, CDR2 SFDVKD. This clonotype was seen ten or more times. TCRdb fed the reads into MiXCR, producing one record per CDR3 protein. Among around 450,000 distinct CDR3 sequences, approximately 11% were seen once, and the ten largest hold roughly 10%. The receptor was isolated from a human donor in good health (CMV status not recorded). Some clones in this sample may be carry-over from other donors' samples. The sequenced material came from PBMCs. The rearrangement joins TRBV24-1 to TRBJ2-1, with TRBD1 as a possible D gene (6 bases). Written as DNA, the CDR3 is TGTGCCACCAGTGATTGGGGGACAAGGGATAATGAGCAGTTCTTC. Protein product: CATSDWGTRDNEQFF.